One T cell receptor beta chain is described in this entry. The authors ran a second PCR of roughly 6 to 11 cycles using a sample-barcoded 5' primer and a J-beta primer mix. MiXCR, applied by TCRdb to the 5' RACE reads, yields one record per CDR3 protein. The table lists about 1.4 million distinct CDR3 sequences, roughly 64% of them singletons, with more than 6% in the top ten. Trimming cost V 5 bases and J 8 bases, with 18 bases left between them. The CDR3 has 15 residues. The germline V gene has CDR1 SEHNR and CDR2 FQNEAQ (reference sequence). The sample belongs to a study of blood T cells in healthy people across ages.

The source of this sequence is a man in his late teens or twenties in good health. The sample was blood. J is TRBJ1-4 and V is TRBV7-9; a weak D match, TRBD1 (6 bases). For the CDR3, the DNA is TGTGCCAGCAGCCCCCGGACAGCGATTAAGGAAAAACTGTTTTTT. This codes for CASSPRTAIKEKLFF.